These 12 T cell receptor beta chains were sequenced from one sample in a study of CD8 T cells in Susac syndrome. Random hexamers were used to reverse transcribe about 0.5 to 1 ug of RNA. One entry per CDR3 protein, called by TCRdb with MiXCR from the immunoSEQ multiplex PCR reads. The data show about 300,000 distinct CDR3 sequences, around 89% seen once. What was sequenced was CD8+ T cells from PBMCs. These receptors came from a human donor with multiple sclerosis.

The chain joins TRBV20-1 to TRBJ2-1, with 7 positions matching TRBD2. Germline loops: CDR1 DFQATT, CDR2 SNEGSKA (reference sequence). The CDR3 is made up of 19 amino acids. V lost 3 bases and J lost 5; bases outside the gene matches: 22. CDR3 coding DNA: TGCAGTGCTAGGGCCACCCCCCCCGTGGGAAGCGGGGAACACAATGAGCAGTTCTTC. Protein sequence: CSARATPPVGSGEHNEQFF.

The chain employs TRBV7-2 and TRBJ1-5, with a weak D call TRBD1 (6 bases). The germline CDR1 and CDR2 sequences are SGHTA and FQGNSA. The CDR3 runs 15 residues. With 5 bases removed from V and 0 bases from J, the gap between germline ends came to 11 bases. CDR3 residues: CASSLNRDSNQPQHF. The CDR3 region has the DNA TGTGCCAGCAGCCTTAACAGGGATAGCAATCAGCCCCAGCATTTT.

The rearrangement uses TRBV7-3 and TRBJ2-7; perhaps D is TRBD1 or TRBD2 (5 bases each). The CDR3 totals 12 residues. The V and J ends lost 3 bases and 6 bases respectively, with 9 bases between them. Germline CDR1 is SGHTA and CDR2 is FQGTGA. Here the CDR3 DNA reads TGTGCCAGCAGCTTTGGGGCGGGCGAGCAGTACTTC. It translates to CASSFGAGEQYF. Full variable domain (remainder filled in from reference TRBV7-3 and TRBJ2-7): GAGVSQTPSNKVTEKGKYVELRCDPISGHTALYWYRQSLGQGPEFLIYFQGTGAADDSGLPNDRFFAVRPEGSVSTLKIQRTERGDSAVYLCASSFGAGEQYFGPGTRLTVT.

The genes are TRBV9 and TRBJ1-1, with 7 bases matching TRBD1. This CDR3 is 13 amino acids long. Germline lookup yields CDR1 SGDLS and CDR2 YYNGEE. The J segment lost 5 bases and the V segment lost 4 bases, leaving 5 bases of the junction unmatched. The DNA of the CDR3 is TGTGCCAGCAGCCCTAACAGGGGAACTGAAGCTTTCTTT. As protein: CASSPNRGTEAFF.

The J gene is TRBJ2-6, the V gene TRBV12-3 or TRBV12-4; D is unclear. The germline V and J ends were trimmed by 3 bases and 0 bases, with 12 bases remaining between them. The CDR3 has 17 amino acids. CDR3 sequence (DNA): TGTGCCAGCAGTTTCCCAACTGGAGTCTCTGGGGCCAACGTCCTGACTTTC. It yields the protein CASSFPTGVSGANVLTF.

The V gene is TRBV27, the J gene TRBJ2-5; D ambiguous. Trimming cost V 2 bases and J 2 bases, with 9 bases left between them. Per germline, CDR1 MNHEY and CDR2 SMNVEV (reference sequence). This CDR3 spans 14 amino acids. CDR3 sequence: CASSLMVGQETQYF. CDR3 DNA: TGTGCCAGCAGTTTAATGGTGGGACAAGAGACCCAGTACTTC.

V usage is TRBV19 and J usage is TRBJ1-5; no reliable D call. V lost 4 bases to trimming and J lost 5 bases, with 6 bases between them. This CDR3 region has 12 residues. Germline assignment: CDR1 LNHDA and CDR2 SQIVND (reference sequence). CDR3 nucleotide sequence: TGTGCCAGTAGTACCGAACATCAGCCCCAGCATTTT. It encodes CASSTEHQPQHF.

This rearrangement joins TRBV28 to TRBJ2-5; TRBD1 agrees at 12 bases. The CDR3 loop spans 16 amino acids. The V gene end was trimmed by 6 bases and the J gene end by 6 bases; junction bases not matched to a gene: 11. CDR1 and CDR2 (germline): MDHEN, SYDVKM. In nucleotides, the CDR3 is TGTGCCAGCAGCCGCAAAGGGACAGGGGGCGGTAAGACCCAGTACTTC. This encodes CASSRKGTGGGKTQYF. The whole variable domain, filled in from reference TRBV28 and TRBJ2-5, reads DVKVTQSSRYLVKRTGEKVFLECVQDMDHENMFWYRQDPGLGLRLIYFSYDVKMKEKGDIPEGYSVSREKKERFSLILESASTNQTSMYLCASSRKGTGGGKTQYFGPGTRLLVL.

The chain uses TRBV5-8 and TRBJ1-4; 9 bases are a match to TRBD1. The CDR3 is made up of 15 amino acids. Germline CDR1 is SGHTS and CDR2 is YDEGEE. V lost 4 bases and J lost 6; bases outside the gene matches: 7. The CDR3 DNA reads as TGTGCCAGCAGCCCAACCGGGACAGGGCATGAAAAACTGTTTTTT. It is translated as CASSPTGTGHEKLFF. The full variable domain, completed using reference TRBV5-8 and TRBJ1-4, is EAGVTQSPTHLIKTRGQQATLRCSPISGHTSVYWYQQALGLGLQFLLWYDEGEERNRGNFPPRFSGRQFPNYSSELNVNALELEDSALYLCASSPTGTGHEKLFFGSGTQLSVL.

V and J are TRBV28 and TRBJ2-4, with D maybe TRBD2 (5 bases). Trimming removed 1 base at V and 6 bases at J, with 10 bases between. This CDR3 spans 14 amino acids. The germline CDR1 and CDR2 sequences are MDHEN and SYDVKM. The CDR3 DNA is TGTGCCAGCAGTTTATTAGAGGGCTTAAACATTCAGTACTTC. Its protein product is CASSLLEGLNIQYF. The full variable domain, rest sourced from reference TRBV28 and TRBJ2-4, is DVKVTQSSRYLVKRTGEKVFLECVQDMDHENMFWYRQDPGLGLRLIYFSYDVKMKEKGDIPEGYSVSREKKERFSLILESASTNQTSMYLCASSLLEGLNIQYFGAGTRLSVL.

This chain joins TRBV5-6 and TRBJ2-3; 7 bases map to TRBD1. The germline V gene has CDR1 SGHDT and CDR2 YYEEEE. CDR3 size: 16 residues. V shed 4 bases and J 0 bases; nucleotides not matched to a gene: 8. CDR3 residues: CASSPGTVASTDTQYF. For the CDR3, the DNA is TGTGCCAGCAGCCCCGGGACAGTTGCTAGCACAGATACGCAGTATTTT.

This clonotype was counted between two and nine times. CDR3 amino acids: CASSVGGGIYNEQFF. For the CDR3, the DNA is TGTGCCAGCAGCGTAGGAGGTGGTATATACAATGAGCAGTTCTTC. The chain has TRBV9 and TRBJ2-1; D unclear. Germline lookup yields CDR1 SGDLS and CDR2 YYNGEE. The CDR3 extends over 15 amino acids. V gave up 0 bases and J gave up 4 bases, with 11 bases separating them.